The 20 T cell receptor beta chains presented below share a single source sample, sequenced in a study of T cells after posttransplantation cyclophosphamide. Only in-frame clones appear in the TCRdb table, and some are missing; sequencing was by immunoSEQ multiplex PCR. Altogether about 22,000 clones are present, around 89% being singletons, with the ten largest covering about 8.2%. Methotrexate plus calcineurin inhibitor accompanied controls' myeloablative marrow transplants; sampling was 1 year later. The sequences come from PBMCs, collected after an allogeneic stem cell transplant with a calcineurin inhibitor and methotrexate. These receptor sequences come from a female patient aged 50-59 years who received an allogeneic stem cell transplant from an unrelated donor, was CMV-positive, and had chronic GVHD only. Some T cells may be transferred from the graft donor.

J is TRBJ1-4 and V is TRBV5-1, with D possibly TRBD1 on 5 matching bases. Trimming shortened V by 4 bases and J by 8 bases, and 15 bases separated the two germline ends. CDR1 and CDR2 (germline): SGHRS, YFSETQ. The CDR3 is 14 residues long. For the CDR3, the DNA is TGCGCCAGCAGCGCCGACAGCGGGGAAGAAAAACTGTTTTTT. This codes for CASSADSGEEKLFF.

This chain joins TRBV30 and TRBJ2-3, with a possible D match to TRBD2 (6 bases). Germline V lookup: CDR1 GTSNPN, CDR2 SVGIG (reference sequence). This CDR3 is 14 amino acids long. Trimming left V 2 bases short and J 1 base short, with 10 bases between. DNA for the CDR3: TGTGCCTGGAGTCGGGGGATTCGCACAGATACGCAGTATTTT. Residues: CAWSRGIRTDTQYF.

This clone was detected only once. The chain links TRBV4-1 to TRBJ2-2, with a possible D match to TRBD2 (7 bases). V was pared by 2 bases and J by 4 bases, with 14 bases between. The CDR3 spans 16 residues. The germline V gene has CDR1 MGHRA and CDR2 YSYEKL. CDR3 loop: CASSQPSGGGTGELFF. The CDR3, as DNA: TGCGCCAGCAGCCAACCTAGCGGAGGGGGCACCGGGGAGCTGTTTTTT.

The chain recombines TRBV5-4 with TRBJ2-3, with D maybe TRBD2 (5 bases). Germline V CDR1 and CDR2: SGHNT, YYREEE (reference sequence). The ends were cut back, 4 bases at V and 0 bases at J, with 9 bases in the middle. The CDR3 covers 14 residues. In nucleotides, the CDR3 is TGTGCCAGCAGCGCAGACTACAGCACAGATACGCAGTATTTT. It yields the protein CASSADYSTDTQYF.

The chain links TRBV6-1 to TRBJ1-5; tentative D call: TRBD1 (5 bases). Germline V gives CDR1 MNHNS, CDR2 SASEGT. V lost 0 bases, J lost 6 bases, and 9 bases lay in between. The CDR3 length is 14 residues. The CDR3 region is CASSEARGGQPQHF. The CDR3 nucleotides are TGTGCCAGCAGTGAAGCGCGGGGGGGTCAGCCCCAGCATTTT.

The chain combines TRBV7-9 with TRBJ2-6, with 8 bases that match TRBD1. The CDR3 loop spans 18 amino acids. Trimming removed 5 bases from V and 3 bases from J; junction bases left unmatched: 12. From germline, CDR1 is SEHNR and CDR2 FQNEAQ (reference sequence). This CDR3 reads CASSPAGGAGLGANVLTF. The CDR3 DNA reads as TGTGCCAGCAGCCCGGCAGGGGGCGCGGGACTTGGGGCCAACGTCCTGACTTTC.

The chain couples TRBV10-1 to TRBJ2-5; 12 nucleotides line up with TRBD1. Germline-derived CDR1 and CDR2 are WNHNN and SYGVQD (reference sequence). The CDR3 spans 17 residues. V lost 0 bases and J lost 7; bases outside the gene matches: 9. CDR3 DNA: TGCGCCAGCAGTGAGTCGCCCGGGACAGGGGGCCTTCGGACCCAGTACTTC. Its translation is CASSESPGTGGLRTQYF.

The chain links TRBV5-4 to TRBJ2-5; D not certain. The CDR3 contains 12 residues. V was clipped by 3 bases and J by 0 bases, with 3 bases between them. Germline V CDR1 and CDR2: SGHNT, YYREEE (reference sequence). The CDR3 sequence: CASSSYQETQYF. Written as DNA, the CDR3 is TGTGCCAGCAGCTCGTACCAAGAGACCCAGTACTTC.

The chain combines TRBV19 with TRBJ2-1; weak D call: TRBD2 (7 bases). Trimming removed 6 bases at V and 6 bases at J, with 12 bases between. Germline-derived CDR1 and CDR2 are LNHDA and SQIVND (reference sequence). This CDR3 spans 13 amino acids. The CDR3 DNA reads as TGTGCCAGTAGATTGGGAGGGGGCAATGAGCAGTTCTTC. This gives the protein CASRLGGGNEQFF.

This clone is medium-sized by share. The J gene is TRBJ2-1, the V gene TRBV7-3; 9 positions match TRBD2. Germline CDR1 and CDR2: SGHTA and FQGTGA. J lost 0 bases, V lost 1 base, and 16 bases had no gene match. The CDR3 is 21 residues long. The chain's CDR3 is CASSLKFRGLAGPLSYNEQFF. CDR3 DNA sequence: TGTGCCAGCAGCTTAAAATTTAGGGGGCTAGCGGGACCCCTCTCCTACAATGAGCAGTTCTTC.

Concerning this clone itself: One junction end does not reproduce the germline sequence, and a read error may be involved. The chain employs TRBV2 and TRBJ1-6; 7 bases agree with TRBD1. Germline V gene lookup returns CDR1 SNHLY and CDR2 FYNNEI. The CDR3 spans 15 residues. CDR3 protein: CASQDRDSYNSPLHF. Here the CDR3 DNA reads TGTGCCAGCCAAGACAGGGACTCCTATAATTCCCCCCTCCACTTT.

This chain links TRBV5-5 with TRBJ2-1; D remains ambiguous. The CDR3 is made up of 16 amino acids. Trimming took 1 base from V and 0 from J, leaving 11 bases between them. The germline gives CDR1 SGHKS, CDR2 YYEKEE (reference sequence). CDR3 DNA sequence: TGTGCCAGCAGCTTGTATCCGTCCTACTCCTACAATGAGCAGTTCTTC. Amino acids: CASSLYPSYSYNEQFF.

CDR3 in DNA: TGCGCCAGCAGTGAGTCGGGACTAGCGGGCGCTAGCACAGATACGCAGTATTTT. Amino acids: CASSESGLAGASTDTQYF. The chain recombines TRBV10-1 with TRBJ2-3; TRBD2 agrees at 12 bases. V lost 0 bases and J lost 0; bases outside the gene matches: 4. The CDR3 runs 18 residues. Germline lookup yields CDR1 WNHNN and CDR2 SYGVQD (reference sequence).

J is TRBJ2-5 and V is TRBV6-5; 10 bases map to TRBD2. The ends lost 4 bases at V and 4 bases at J; junction bases unmatched: 6. Germline V lookup: CDR1 MNHEY, CDR2 SVGAGI. This CDR3 comprises 15 residues. CDR3: CASSLALAGLETQYF. The CDR3 DNA reads as TGTGCCAGCAGTTTGGCACTAGCGGGACTAGAGACCCAGTACTTC.

The V gene is TRBV5-1, the J gene TRBJ1-1, with TRBD1 matching over 7 bases. Trimming took 4 bases from V and 7 from J; bases not matched to a gene: 7. Germline V gene lookup returns CDR1 SGHRS and CDR2 YFSETQ. CDR3 length: 13 amino acids. This chain's CDR3 is CASSPDRLGEAFF. The CDR3, as DNA: TGCGCCAGCAGCCCGGACAGGTTAGGTGAAGCTTTCTTT.

This chain links TRBV5-1 with TRBJ2-1; D may be TRBD1 (6 bases). The V end lost 4 bases, the J end lost 5 bases, and 10 bases lay between the germline ends. The CDR3 has 13 residues. CDR1 is SGHRS and CDR2 is YFSETQ in the germline V gene. The CDR3 here is CASSPGTHNEQFF. The DNA of the CDR3 is TGCGCCAGCAGCCCCGGGACACACAATGAGCAGTTCTTC.

The chain links TRBV2 to TRBJ1-5; TRBD1 matches 8 bases. Germline CDR1 is SNHLY and CDR2 is FYNNEI. V was clipped by 3 bases and J by 7 bases; unmatched bases: 5. This CDR3 is 14 amino acids long. In nucleotides, the CDR3 is TGTGCCAGCAGTGAGACAGGGGAAGGACAGCCCCAGCATTTT. It is translated as CASSETGEGQPQHF.

The genes are TRBV9 and TRBJ1-2; 9 nucleotides agree with TRBD1. Germline V gene data show CDR1 as SGDLS and CDR2 as YYNGEE. The CDR3 sequence is 17 residues long. V was clipped by 4 bases and J by 1 base; unmatched bases: 11. The CDR3 sequence: CASSLYPEDRGNYGYTF. The CDR3 DNA sequence: TGTGCCAGCAGCCTCTACCCGGAGGACAGGGGTAACTATGGCTACACCTTC.

This rearrangement joins TRBV18 to TRBJ2-2, with TRBD1 matching 10 bases. The CDR3 runs to 15 residues. CDR1 and CDR2 (germline): KGHSH, LQKENI. The junction had 8 bases not matched to a gene; V was cut back by 8 bases and J by 5 bases. CDR3 sequence: CASRAPGQGTGELFF. The CDR3 nucleotides read TGTGCCAGCCGAGCCCCGGGACAGGGGACCGGGGAGCTGTTTTTT. Together with reference TRBV18 and TRBJ2-2, the CDR3 gives the full variable domain: NAGVMQNPRHLVRRRGQEARLRCSPMKGHSHVYWYRQLPEEGLKFMVYLQKENIIDESGMPKERFSAEFPKEGPSILRIQQVVRGDSAAYFCASRAPGQGTGELFFGEGSRLTVL.

The V gene is TRBV5-4, the J gene TRBJ1-1, with a tentative D call TRBD1 (5 bases). The CDR3 runs to 16 residues. Trimming cost V 7 bases and J 2 bases, with 21 bases left between them. CDR1 is SGHNT, CDR2 YYREEE, per germline (reference sequence). The DNA of the CDR3 is TGTGCCAGCGCTCTTGGGCCCAGGTGGGGCAACACTGAAGCTTTCTTT. Translation: CASALGPRWGNTEAFF.